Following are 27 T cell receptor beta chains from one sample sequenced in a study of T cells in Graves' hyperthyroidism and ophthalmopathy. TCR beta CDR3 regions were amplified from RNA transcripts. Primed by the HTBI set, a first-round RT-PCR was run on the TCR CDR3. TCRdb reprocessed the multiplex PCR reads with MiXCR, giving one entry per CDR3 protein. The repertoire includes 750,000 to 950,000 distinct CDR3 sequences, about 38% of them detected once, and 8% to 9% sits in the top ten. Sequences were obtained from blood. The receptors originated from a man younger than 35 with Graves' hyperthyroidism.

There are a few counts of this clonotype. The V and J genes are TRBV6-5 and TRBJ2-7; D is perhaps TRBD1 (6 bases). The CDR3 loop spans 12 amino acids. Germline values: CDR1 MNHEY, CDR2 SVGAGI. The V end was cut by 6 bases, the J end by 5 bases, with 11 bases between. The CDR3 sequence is CASRGASNEQYF. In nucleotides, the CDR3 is TGTGCCAGCAGGGGGGCCAGTAACGAGCAGTACTTC.

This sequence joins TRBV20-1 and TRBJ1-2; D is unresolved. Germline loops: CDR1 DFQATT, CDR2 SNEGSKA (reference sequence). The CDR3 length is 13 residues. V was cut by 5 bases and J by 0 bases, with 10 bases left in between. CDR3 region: CSAPPESNYGYTF. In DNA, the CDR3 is TGCAGTGCTCCTCCAGAATCTAACTATGGCTACACCTTC.

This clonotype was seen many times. The CDR3, as DNA: TGTGCCAGCAGCTTGGGGGTGAACAATCAGCCCCAGCATTTT. This translates into CASSLGVNNQPQHF. The rearrangement joins TRBV7-8 to TRBJ1-5; D might be TRBD1 (5 bases). Germline-derived CDR1 and CDR2 are SGHVS and FQNEAQ. Trimming pared 3 bases from V and 3 bases from J, leaving 9 bases between. The CDR3 is 14 residues long.

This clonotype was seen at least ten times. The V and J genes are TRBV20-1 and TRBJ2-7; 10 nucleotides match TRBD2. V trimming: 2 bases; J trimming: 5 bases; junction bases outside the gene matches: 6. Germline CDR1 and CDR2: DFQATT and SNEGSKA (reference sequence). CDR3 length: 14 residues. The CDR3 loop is CSARRTSGLDEQYF. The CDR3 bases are TGCAGTGCTAGAAGGACTAGCGGTTTGGACGAGCAGTACTTC.

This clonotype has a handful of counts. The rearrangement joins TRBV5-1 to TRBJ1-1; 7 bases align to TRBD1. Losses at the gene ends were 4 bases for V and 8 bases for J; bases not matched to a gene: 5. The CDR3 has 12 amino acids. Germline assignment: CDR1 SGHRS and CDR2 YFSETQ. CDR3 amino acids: CASSVTGDEAFF. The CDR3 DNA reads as TGCGCCAGCAGCGTCACAGGGGACGAAGCTTTCTTT.

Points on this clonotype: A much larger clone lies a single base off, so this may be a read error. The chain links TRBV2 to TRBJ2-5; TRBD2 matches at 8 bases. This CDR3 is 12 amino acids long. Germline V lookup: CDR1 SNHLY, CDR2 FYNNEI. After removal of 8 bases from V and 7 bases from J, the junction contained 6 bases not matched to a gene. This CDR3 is CASLAGPGTQYF. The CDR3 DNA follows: TGTGCCAGCTTAGCGGGGCCGGGGACCCAGTACTTC.

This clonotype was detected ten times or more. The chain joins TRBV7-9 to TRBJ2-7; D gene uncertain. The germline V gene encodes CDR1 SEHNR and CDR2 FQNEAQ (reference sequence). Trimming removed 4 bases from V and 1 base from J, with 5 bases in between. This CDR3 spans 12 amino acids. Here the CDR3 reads CASSSLSYEQYF. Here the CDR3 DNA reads TGTGCCAGCAGCTCCCTATCCTACGAGCAGTACTTC.

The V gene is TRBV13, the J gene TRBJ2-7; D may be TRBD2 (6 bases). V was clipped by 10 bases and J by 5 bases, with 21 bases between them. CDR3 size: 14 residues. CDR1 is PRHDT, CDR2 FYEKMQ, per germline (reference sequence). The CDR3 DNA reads TGTGCCACTTCGGGACGGGAGCAACTTGACGAGCAGTACTTC. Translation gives CATSGREQLDEQYF.

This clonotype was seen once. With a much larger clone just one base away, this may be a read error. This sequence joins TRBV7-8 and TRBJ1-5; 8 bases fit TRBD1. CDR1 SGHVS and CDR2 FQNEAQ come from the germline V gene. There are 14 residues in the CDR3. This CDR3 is CTSRDRGFIQPQHF. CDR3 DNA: TGTACCAGCAGAGACAGGGGTTTCATTCAGCCCCAGCATTTT.

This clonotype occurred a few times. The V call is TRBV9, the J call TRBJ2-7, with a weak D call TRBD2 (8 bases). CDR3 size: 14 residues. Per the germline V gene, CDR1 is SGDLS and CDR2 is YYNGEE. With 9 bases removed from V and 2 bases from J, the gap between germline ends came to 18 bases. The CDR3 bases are TGTGCCACCGGAGGGGGCGGGAGGACCTACGAGCAGTACTTC. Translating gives CATGGGGRTYEQYF.

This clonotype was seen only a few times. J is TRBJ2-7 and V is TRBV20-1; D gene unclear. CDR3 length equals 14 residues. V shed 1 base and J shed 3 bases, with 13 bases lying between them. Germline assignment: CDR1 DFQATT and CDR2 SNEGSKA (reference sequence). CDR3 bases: TGCAGTGCTAGAGCGCCTTCCGCAGACTACGAGCAGTACTTC. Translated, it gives CSARAPSADYEQYF.

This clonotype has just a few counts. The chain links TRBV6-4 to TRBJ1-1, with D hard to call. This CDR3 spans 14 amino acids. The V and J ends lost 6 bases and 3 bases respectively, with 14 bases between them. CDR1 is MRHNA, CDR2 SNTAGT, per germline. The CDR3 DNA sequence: TGTGCCAGCAGCCCGGAGGCCTGGGACACTGAAGCTTTCTTT. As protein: CASSPEAWDTEAFF.

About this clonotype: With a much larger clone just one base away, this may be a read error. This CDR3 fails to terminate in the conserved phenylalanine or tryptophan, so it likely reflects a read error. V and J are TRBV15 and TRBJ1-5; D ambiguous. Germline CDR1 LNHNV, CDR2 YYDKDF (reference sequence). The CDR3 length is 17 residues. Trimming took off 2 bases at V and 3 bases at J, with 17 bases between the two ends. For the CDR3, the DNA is TGTGCCACCAGCAGAAACCCCCAGGTGACCACCAATCAGCCCCAGCATTGT. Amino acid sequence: CATSRNPQVTTNQPQHC.

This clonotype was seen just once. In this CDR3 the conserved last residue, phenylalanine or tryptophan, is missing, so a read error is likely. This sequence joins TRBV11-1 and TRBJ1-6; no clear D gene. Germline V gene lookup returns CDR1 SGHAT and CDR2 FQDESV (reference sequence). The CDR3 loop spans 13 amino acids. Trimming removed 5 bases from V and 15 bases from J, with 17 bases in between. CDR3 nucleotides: TGTGCCAGCAGCCCAATCGGGCAGACGTTCCTCCACCTT. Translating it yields CASSPIGQTFLHL.

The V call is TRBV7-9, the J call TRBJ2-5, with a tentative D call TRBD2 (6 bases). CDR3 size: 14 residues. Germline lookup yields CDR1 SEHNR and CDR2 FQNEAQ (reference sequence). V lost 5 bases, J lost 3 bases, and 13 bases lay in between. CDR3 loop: CASSLRGSEETQYF. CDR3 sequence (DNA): TGTGCCAGCAGCCTTCGGGGGTCGGAAGAGACCCAGTACTTC.

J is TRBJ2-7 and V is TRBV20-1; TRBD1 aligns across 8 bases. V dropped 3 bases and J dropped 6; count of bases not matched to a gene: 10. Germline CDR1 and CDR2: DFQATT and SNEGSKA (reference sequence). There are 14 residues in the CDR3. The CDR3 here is CSARTGTGDSEQYF. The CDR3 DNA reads TGCAGTGCTAGGACCGGGACAGGTGATAGCGAGCAGTACTTC.

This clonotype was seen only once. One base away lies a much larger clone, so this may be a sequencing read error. The CDR3 protein is CSASLAGDREQYF. CDR3 in DNA: TGCAGTGCTAGTCTAGCGGGAGATAGGGAGCAGTACTTC. This chain uses TRBV20-1 with TRBJ2-7; 10 bases agree with TRBD2. Unmatched junction bases numbered 6, after V lost 3 bases and J lost 7 bases. The germline gives CDR1 DFQATT, CDR2 SNEGSKA (reference sequence). CDR3 size: 13 residues.

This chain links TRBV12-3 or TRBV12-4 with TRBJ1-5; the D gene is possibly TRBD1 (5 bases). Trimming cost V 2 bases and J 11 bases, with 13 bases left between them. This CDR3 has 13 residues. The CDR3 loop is CASSLWGGETQHF. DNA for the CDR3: TGTGCCAGCAGTTTATGGGGCGGGGAGACCCAGCATTTT.

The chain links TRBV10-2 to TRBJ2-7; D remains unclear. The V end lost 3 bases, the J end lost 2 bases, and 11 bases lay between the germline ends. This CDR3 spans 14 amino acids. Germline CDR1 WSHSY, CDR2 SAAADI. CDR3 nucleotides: TGCGCCAGCAGTGACAGAGGCCTGACCTACGAGCAGTACTTC. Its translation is CASSDRGLTYEQYF.

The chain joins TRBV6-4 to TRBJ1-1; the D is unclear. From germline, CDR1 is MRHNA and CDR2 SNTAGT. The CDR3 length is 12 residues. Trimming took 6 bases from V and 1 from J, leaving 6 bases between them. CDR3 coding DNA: TGTGCCAGCAGGACCAAGAACACTGAAGCTTTCTTT. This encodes CASRTKNTEAFF.

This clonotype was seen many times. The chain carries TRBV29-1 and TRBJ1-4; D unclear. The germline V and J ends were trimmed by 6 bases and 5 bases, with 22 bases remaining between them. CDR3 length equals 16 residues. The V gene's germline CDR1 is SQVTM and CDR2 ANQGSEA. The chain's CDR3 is CSVLALQTGANEKLFF. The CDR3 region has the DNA TGCAGCGTCCTCGCCCTCCAGACCGGCGCCAATGAAAAACTGTTTTTT. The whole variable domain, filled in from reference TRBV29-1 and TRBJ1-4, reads SAVISQKPSRDICQRGTSLTIQCQVDSQVTMMFWYRQQPGQSLTLIATANQGSEATYESGFVIDKFPISRPNLTFSTLTVSNMSPEDSSIYLCSVLALQTGANEKLFFGSGTQLSVL.

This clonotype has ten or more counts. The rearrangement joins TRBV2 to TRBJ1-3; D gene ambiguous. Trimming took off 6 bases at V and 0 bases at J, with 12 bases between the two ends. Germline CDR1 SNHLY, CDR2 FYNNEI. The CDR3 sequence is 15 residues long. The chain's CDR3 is CASRPIDISGNTIYF. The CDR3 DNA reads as TGTGCCAGCAGGCCTATAGACATCTCTGGAAACACCATATATTTT.

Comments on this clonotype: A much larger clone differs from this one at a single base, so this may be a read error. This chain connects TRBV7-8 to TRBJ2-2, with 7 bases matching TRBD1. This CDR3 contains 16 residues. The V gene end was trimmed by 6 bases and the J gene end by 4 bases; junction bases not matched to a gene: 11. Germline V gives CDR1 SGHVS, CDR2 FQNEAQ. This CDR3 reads CASRPSTGMSTGELFF. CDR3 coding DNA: TGTGCCAGCAGACCTTCGACAGGGATGAGCACCGGGGAGCTGTTTTTT.

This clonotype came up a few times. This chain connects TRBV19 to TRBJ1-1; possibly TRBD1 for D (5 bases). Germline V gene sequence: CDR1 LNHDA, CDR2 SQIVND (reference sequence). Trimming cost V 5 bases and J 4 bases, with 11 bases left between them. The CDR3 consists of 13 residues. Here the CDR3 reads CASSLPGPTEAFF. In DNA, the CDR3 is TGTGCCAGTAGTTTGCCAGGGCCCACTGAAGCTTTCTTT.

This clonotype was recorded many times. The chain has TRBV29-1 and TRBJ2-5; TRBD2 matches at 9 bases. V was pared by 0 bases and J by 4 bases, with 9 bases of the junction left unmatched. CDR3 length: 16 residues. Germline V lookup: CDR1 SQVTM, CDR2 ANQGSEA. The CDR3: CSVEDEVAGVGETQYF. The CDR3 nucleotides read TGCAGCGTTGAAGATGAAGTAGCGGGAGTAGGAGAGACCCAGTACTTC.

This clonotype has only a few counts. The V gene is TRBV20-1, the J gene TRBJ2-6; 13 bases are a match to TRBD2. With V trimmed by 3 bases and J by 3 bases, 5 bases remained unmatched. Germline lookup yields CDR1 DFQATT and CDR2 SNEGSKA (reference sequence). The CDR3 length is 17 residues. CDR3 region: CSARPGLAGFGANVLTF. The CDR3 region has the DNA TGCAGTGCTAGGCCGGGACTAGCGGGATTTGGGGCCAACGTCCTGACTTTC.

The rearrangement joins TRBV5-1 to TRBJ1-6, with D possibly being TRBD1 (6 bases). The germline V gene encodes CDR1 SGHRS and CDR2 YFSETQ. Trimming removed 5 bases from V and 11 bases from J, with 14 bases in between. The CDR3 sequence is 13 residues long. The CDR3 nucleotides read TGCGCCAGCAGGGAGGAGACAGGAACACCCCTCCACTTT. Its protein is CASREETGTPLHF.